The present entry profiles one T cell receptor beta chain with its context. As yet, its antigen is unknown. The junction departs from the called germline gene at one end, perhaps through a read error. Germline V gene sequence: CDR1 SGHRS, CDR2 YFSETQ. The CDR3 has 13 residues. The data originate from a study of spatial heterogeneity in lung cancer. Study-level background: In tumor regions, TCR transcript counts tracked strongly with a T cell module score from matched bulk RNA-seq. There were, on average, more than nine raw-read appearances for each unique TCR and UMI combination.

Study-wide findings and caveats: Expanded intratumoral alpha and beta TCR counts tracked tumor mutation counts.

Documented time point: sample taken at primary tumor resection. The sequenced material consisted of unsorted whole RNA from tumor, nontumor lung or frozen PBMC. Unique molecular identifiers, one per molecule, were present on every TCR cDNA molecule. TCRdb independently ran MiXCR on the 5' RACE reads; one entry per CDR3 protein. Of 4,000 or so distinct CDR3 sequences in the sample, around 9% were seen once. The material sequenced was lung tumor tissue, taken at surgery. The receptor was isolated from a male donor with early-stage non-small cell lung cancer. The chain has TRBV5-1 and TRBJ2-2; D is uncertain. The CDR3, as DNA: TGCGCCAGCAGCTTGGAAGCCACCCGGGAGCTGTTTTTT. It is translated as CASSLEATRELFF.